Many counts were recorded for the clone carrying this TCR beta chain. Its antigen is currently unknown. These data come from a study of spatial heterogeneity in lung cancer. Notes on the study in general: Ubiquitous expanded tumor TCRs showed up in blood more at resection than follow-up.

V was cut by 4 bases and J by 3 bases, with 12 bases left in between. Germline lookup yields CDR1 PRHDT and CDR2 FYEKMQ (reference sequence). This CDR3 contains 14 residues. A distinct unique molecular identifier was carried by each TCR cDNA molecule. From the 5' RACE reads, TCRdb called clonotypes with MiXCR, one entry per CDR3 protein. Counted here are 85,000 to 100,000 distinct CDR3 sequences, approximately 19% occurring once; the ten biggest clones make up just over 20%. Documented time point: blood at routine non-recurrence follow-up after resection. The clonotype comes from a male donor with early-stage non-small cell lung cancer. Sequenced material: PBMCs, taken at follow-up. This chain links TRBV13 with TRBJ2-5; perhaps TRBD1 as D (6 bases). CDR3 amino acids: CASSSMGAEETQYF. CDR3 nucleotide sequence: TGTGCCAGCAGCTCCATGGGGGCCGAAGAGACCCAGTACTTC.